This T cell receptor beta chain was found in a study of blood T cell repertoires in COVID-19. In the original analysis: Amplification of reference gene primers provided the estimated nucleated cell counts. Assay used: immunoSEQ multiplex PCR; TCRdb lists only in-frame clones, some missing. D and trimming come from the DNA, and the V and J calls and clone size come from that table. The sample records approximately 70,000 clones, about 80% being singletons. The V end lost 2 bases, the J end lost 3 bases, and 6 bases lay between the germline ends. The CDR3 consists of 12 residues. In germline, CDR1 is SGHRS, CDR2 YFSETQ.

The chain couples TRBV5-1 to TRBJ2-7, with D unresolved. The TCR comes from a woman aged 70-85 years with acute or convalescent COVID-19. Sample: peripheral blood. This chain's CDR3 is CASSFNNYEQYF. CDR3 DNA: TGCGCCAGCAGCTTTAACAACTACGAGCAGTACTTC.